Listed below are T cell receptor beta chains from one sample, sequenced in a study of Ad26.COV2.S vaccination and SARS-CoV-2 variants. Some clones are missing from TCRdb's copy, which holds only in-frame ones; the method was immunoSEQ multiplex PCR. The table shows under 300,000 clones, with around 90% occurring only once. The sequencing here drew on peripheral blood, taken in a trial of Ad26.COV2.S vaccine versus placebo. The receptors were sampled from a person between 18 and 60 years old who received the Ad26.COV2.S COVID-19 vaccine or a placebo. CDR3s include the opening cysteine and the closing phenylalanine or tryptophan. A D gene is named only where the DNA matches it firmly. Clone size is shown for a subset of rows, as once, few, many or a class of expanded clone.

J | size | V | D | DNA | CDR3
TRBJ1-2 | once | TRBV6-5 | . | TGTGCCAGCAGTTACCCGGATGGCCGGGGGCTGTATGGCTACACCTTC | CASSYPDGRGLYGYTF
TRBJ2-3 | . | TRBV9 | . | TGTGCCAGCAGCGTAGGGCAGGGGACAGATACGCAGTATTTT | CASSVGQGTDTQYF
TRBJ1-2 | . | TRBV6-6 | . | TGTGCCAGCAGTTCCGGACGGCCCCTTGGTGGCTACACCTTC | CASSSGRPLGGYTF
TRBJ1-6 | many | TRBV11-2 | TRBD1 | TGTGCCAGCAGCTTGACAGGGGCGAGCTCCTATAATTCACCCCTCCACTTT | CASSLTGASSYNSPLHF
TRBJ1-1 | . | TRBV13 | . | TGTGCCAGCAGCCCCCAACGGGAGCCCCGGGGGAACACTGAAGCTTTCTTT | CASSPQREPRGNTEAFF
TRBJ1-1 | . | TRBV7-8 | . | TGTGCCAGCAGCTTAGGGTTAGGCAGGGCAGCTGAAGCTTTCTTT | CASSLGLGRAAEAFF
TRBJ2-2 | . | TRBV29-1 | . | TGCAGCGTTGGGCTCATAGCGCCTGCGGGGAACACCGGGGAGCTGTTTTTT | CSVGLIAPAGNTGELFF
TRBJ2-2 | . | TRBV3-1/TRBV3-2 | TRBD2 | TGTGCCAGCAGCCGTTTCCTAGCGGGGGGGATTACCGGGGAGCTGTTTTTT | CASSRFLAGGITGELFF
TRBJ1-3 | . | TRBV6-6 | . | TGTGCCAGCATTTTCGACGGGGGCTCTGGAAACACCATATATTTT | CASIFDGGSGNTIYF
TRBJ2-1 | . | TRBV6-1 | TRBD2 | TGTGCCAGCAGTGAATTAGGGATGGGTAGCGGGAGGACGAATGAGCAGTTCTTC | CASSELGMGSGRTNEQFF
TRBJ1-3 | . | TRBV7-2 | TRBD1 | TGTGCCAGCAGCACAGAGGGGGCTATCTCTGGAAACACCATATATTTT | CASSTEGAISGNTIYF
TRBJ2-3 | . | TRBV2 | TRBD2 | TGTGCCAGCAGTGTGACTAGCGGGAGGTCATACTCAGATACGCAGTATTTT | CASSVTSGRSYSDTQYF
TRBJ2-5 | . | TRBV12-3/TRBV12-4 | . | TGTGCCAGCAGGCCGGACAAAGGAAGACCCCAGTACTTC | CASRPDKGRPQYF
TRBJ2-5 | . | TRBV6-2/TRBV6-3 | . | TGTGCCAGCAGTAATAAGGAGACCCAGTACTTC | CASSNKETQYF
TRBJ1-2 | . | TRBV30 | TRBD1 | TGTGCCTGGGACCTGACGGGACAGGGAATTAGTGGCTACACCTTC | CAWDLTGQGISGYTF
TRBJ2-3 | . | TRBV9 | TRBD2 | TGTGCCAGCAGCGAAGGTGGCGGGACTAGCTTAGATACGCAGTATTTT | CASSEGGGTSLDTQYF
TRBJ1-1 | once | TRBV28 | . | TGTGCCAGCAGCCCCGGGACAACGAACACTGAAGCTTTCTTT | CASSPGTTNTEAFF
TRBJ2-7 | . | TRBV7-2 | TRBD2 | TGTGCCAGCAGCCACGGACTAGTCGCATACGAGCAGTACTTC | CASSHGLVAYEQYF
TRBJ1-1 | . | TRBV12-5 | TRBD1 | TGTGCTAGTGGTTTGGTGTTACAGGGGTTGTCCACTGAAGCTTTCTTT | CASGLVLQGLSTEAFF
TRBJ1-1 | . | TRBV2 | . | TGTGCCAGCAGTGAAAGGGTAGTCTTCGAAGCTTTCTTT | CASSERVVFEAFF
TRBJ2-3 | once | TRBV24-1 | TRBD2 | TGTGCCACCAGTGACTCTTTAGCGGGAGGCACAGATACGCAGTATTTT | CATSDSLAGGTDTQYF
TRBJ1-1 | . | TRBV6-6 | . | TGTGCCAGCAGTTCTCGACAGACGAACACTGAAGCTTTCTTT | CASSSRQTNTEAFF
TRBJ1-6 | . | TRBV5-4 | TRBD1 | TGTGCCAGCAGCATAAGACAGGGAGATAATTCACCCCTCCACTTT | CASSIRQGDNSPLHF
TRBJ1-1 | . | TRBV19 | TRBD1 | TGTGCCAGTAGCCCGGGACAGGGGGCCTCTGAAGCTTTCTTT | CASSPGQGASEAFF
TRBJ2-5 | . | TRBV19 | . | TGTGCCAGTTCCGAGACTAGGAAAGAGACCCAGTACTTC | CASSETRKETQYF
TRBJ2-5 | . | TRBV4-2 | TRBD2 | TGTGCCAGCAGCCAAGGTATCGTTCTAGCGGGGGCAAACCAAGAGACCCAGTACTTC | CASSQGIVLAGANQETQYF
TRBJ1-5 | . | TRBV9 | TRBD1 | TGTGCCAGCAGCGCAGGGACAGGGGATCGGCCCCAGCATTTT | CASSAGTGDRPQHF
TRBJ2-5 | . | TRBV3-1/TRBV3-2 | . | TGTGCCAGCAGCCAAGATTCAGGAGCGGAGACCCAGTACTTC | CASSQDSGAETQYF
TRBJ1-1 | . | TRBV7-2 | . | TGTGCCAGCGACGCGGGACTGATGCACACTGAAGCTTTCTTT | CASDAGLMHTEAFF
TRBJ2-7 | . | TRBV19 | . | TGTGCCAGTAGTCCGGACAGCTACGAGCAGTACTTC | CASSPDSYEQYF
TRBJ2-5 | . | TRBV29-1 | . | TGCAGCGCGGGACCCAAGAAGGCCCAGTACTTC | CSAGPKKAQYF